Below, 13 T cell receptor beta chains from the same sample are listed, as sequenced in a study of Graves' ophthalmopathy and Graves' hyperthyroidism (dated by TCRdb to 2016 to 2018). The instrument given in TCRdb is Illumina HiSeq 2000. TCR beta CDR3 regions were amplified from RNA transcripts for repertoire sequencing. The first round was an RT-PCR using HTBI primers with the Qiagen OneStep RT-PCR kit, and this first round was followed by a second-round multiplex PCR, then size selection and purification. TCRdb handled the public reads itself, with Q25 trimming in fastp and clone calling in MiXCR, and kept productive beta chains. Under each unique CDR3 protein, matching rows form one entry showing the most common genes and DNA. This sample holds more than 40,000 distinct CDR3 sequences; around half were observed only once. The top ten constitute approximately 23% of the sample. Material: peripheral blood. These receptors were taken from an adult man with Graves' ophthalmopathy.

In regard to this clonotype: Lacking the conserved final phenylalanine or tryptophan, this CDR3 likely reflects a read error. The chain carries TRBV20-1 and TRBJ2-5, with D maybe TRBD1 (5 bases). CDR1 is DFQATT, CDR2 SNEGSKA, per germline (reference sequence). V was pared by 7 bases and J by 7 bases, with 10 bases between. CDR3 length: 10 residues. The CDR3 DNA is TGCAGTGTAAGTACAGGGACCCAGTACTGC. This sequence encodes CSVSTGTQYC.

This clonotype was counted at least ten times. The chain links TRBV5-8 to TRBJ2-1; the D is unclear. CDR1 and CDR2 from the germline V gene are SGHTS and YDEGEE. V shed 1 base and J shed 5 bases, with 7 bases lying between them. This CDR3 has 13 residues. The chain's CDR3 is CASSLFGDNEQFF. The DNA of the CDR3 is TGTGCCAGCAGCTTGTTCGGAGACAATGAGCAGTTCTTC.

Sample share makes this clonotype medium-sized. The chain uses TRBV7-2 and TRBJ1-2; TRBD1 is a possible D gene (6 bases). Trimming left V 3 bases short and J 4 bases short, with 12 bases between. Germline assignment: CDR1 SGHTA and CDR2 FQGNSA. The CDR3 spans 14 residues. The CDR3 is CASSLTGIRYGYTF. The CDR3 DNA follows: TGTGCCAGCAGCTTGACAGGCATTCGCTATGGCTACACCTTC.

DNA for the CDR3: TGCAGTGCTCCCGGCGCGGACGGTACTAACTATGGCTACACCTTC. The encoded protein is CSAPGADGTNYGYTF. The chain employs TRBV20-1 and TRBJ1-2; unclear D gene. The CDR3 contains 15 residues. Germline V lookup: CDR1 DFQATT, CDR2 SNEGSKA (reference sequence). Trimming stripped 5 bases from V and 0 bases from J, with 16 bases between.

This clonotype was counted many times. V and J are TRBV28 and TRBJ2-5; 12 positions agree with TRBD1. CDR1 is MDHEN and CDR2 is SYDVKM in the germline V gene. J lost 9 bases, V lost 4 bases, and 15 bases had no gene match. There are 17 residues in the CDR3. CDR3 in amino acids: CASSSQKGTGGGRAQYF. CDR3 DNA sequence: TGTGCCAGCAGTTCCCAAAAAGGGACAGGGGGCGGCAGGGCCCAGTACTTC.

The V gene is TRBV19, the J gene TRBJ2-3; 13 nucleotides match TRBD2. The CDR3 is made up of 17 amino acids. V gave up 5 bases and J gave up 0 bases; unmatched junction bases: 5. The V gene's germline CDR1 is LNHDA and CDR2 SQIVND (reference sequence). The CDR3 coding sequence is TGTGCCAGTAGTGTGACTAGCGGGAGGACCAGCACAGATACGCAGTATTTT. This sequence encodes CASSVTSGRTSTDTQYF.

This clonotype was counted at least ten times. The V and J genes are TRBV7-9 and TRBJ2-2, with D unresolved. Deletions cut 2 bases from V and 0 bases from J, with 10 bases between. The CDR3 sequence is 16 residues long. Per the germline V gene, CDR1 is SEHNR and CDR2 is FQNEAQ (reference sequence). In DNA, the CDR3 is TGTGCCAGCAGCTTACGGGCAGGATCGAACACCGGGGAGCTGTTTTTT. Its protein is CASSLRAGSNTGELFF.

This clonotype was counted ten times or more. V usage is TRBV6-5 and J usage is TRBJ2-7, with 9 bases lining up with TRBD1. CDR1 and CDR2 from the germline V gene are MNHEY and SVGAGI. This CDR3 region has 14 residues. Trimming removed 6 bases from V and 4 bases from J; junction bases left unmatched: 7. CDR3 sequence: CASRQTGGVYEQYF. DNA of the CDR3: TGTGCCAGCAGGCAGACAGGGGGAGTGTACGAGCAGTACTTC.

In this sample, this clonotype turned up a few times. The CDR3 DNA reads TGCAGTGCTAGTCCCGGGACAGGGGGCGAGTTGGAGCAGTACTTC. Protein: CSASPGTGGELEQYF. The chain has TRBV20-1 and TRBJ2-7; 12 bases align to TRBD1. This CDR3 spans 15 amino acids. V lost 3 bases to trimming and J lost 7 bases; unmatched junction nucleotides: 10. The germline V gene encodes CDR1 DFQATT and CDR2 SNEGSKA (reference sequence).

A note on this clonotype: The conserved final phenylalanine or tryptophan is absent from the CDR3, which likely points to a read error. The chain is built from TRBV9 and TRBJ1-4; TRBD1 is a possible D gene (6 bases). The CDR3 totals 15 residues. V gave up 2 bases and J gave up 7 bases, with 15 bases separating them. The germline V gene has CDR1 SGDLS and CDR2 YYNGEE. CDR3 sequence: CASSVGTRGGEKLFL. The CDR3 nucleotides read TGTGCCAGCAGCGTGGGGACAAGGGGTGGTGAAAAACTGTTTCTT.

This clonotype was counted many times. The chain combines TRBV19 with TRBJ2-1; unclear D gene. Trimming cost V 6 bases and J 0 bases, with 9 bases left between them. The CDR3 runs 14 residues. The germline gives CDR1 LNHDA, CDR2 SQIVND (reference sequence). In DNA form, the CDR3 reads TGTGCCAGTAGGAAGGGTATCTCCTACAATGAGCAGTTCTTC. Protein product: CASRKGISYNEQFF.

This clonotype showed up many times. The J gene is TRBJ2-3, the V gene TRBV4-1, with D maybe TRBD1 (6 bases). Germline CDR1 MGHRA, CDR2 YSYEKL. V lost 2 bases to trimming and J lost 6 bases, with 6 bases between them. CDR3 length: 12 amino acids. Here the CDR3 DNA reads TGCGCCAGCAGCCAAACAGGGGATACGCAGTATTTT. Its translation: CASSQTGDTQYF.

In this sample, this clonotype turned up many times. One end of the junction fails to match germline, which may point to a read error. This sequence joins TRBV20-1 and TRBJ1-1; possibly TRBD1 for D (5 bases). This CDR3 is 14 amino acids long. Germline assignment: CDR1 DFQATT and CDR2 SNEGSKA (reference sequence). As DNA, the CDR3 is TGCGGTGCCCCGGTGGCAGGGCCAACCTTAGAAGCTTTCTTT. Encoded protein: CGAPVAGPTLEAFF.